The T cell receptor beta chain described here comes from a study of cytomegalovirus exposure and HLA in healthy donors. Study-wide results and limits: It was only CMV serostatus that was available as immune exposure information.

This CDR3 contains 17 residues. Trimming removed 2 bases at V and 1 base at J, with 17 bases between. CDR1 and CDR2 from the germline V gene are SGHAT and FQNNGV. Comment on this clone: Its specificity is unknown.

Researchers ran the PCR with 60 Vbeta and 13 Jbeta primers. In the original processing: A later analysis tallied 75 million to 80 million unique TCR beta chains, about 11 million of them shared. Measured with immunoSEQ multiplex PCR; TCRdb has only the in-frame clones, and not every one. V and J calls and clone size are as listed in that table; D and trimming were resolved from the DNA. Of about 160,000 clones listed, around 80% are singletons. The sequencing sample was made of PBMCs. This receptor was taken from a man aged 25 to 40 in good health and CMV-seronegative. The chain employs TRBV11-2 and TRBJ1-1; D might be TRBD1 (5 bases). CDR3 bases: TGTGCCAGCAGCTTATTTTGGGGACTTGGGGAGAACACTGAAGCTTTCTTT. Protein product: CASSLFWGLGENTEAFF. The variable domain in full, with the rest retrieved from reference TRBV11-2 and TRBJ1-1, is EAGVAQSPRYKIIEKRQSVAFWCNPISGHATLYWYQQILGQGPKLLIQFQNNGVVDDSQLPKDRFSAERLKGVDSTLKIQPAKLEDSAVYLCASSLFWGLGENTEAFFGQGTRLTVV.